A selection of T cell receptor beta chains follows, all from one sample in a study of graft-versus-host responses after intestinal transplantation. Produced via immunoSEQ multiplex PCR; TCRdb's table is partial and in-frame only. The table has about 90,000 clones, roughly 90% seen once. For these receptors, no antigen is known. The sequencing here drew on unstimulated CD8+ T cells sorted from spleen or lymph node cells, taken before intestinal transplant. The receptors were sampled from a human donor who received an intestinal transplant. CDR3s include the opening cysteine and the closing phenylalanine or tryptophan. D genes are given only for firm matches. Expanded clones are given a class, and other clones once, few, many or no size at all.

TRBV4-3	NA	TRBJ1-3	TRBD1	CASSQAQGYTIYF	TGCGCCAGCAGCCAGGCACAGGGGTACACCATATATTTT
TRBV7-9	NA	TRBJ2-3	NA	CASSPGGEAIF	TGTGCCAGCAGCCCCGGCGGGGAGGCAATATTT
TRBV6-5	NA	TRBJ2-5	TRBD1	CASSRQGETQYF	TGTGCCAGCAGCCGACAGGGAGAGACCCAGTACTTC
TRBV10-2	NA	TRBJ2-1	NA	CASRGPLYNEQFF	TGCGCCAGCAGGGGCCCACTTTACAATGAGCAGTTCTTC
TRBV28	NA	TRBJ2-1	TRBD2	CASRVTSGRAYNEQFF	TGTGCCAGCAGGGTAACTAGCGGGAGGGCCTACAATGAGCAGTTCTTC
TRBV5-6	NA	TRBJ1-2	NA	CASSLAGNYGYTF	TGTGCCAGCAGCTTGGCGGGGAACTATGGCTACACCTTC
TRBV6-5	NA	TRBJ2-3	TRBD1	CASSSDRYTDTQYF	TGTGCCAGCAGTTCGGACAGGTACACAGATACGCAGTATTTT
TRBV4-3	NA	TRBJ2-1	TRBD1	CASSRGQGRNEQFF	TGCGCCAGCAGCCGTGGACAGGGTAGGAATGAGCAGTTCTTC
TRBV5-5	NA	TRBJ2-7	NA	CASRSLGEVYEQYF	TGTGCCAGCAGGTCACTTGGTGAGGTCTACGAGCAGTACTTC
TRBV28	NA	TRBJ1-3	NA	CASSEGAGNGNTIYF	TGTGCCAGCAGCGAAGGAGCAGGGAATGGAAACACCATATATTTT
TRBV6-1	NA	TRBJ1-6	TRBD1	CASRQGTDAHSPLHF	TGTGCCAGCAGACAAGGGACAGACGCTCATTCACCCCTCCACTTT
TRBV28	NA	TRBJ2-7	TRBD2	CASSLSPGGSYEQYF	TGTGCCAGCAGTTTATCCCCGGGAGGATCCTACGAGCAGTACTTC
TRBV15	NA	TRBJ1-6	NA	CATSRANSPLHF	TGTGCCACCAGCAGAGCAAATTCACCCCTCCACTTT
TRBV9	NA	TRBJ2-1	TRBD2	CASSVGDSGSNEQFF	TGTGCCAGCAGCGTAGGGGATAGCGGGTCCAATGAGCAGTTCTTC
TRBV2	few	TRBJ2-7	NA	CASSSMTGTSYEQYF	TGTGCCAGCAGCAGTATGACAGGAACCTCCTACGAGCAGTACTTC
TRBV7-9	NA	TRBJ2-5	TRBD1	CASSPWTGETQYF	TGTGCCAGCAGCCCATGGACAGGGGAGACCCAGTACTTC
TRBV11-2	NA	TRBJ1-1	NA	CASSSGWTAGDEAFF	TGTGCCAGCAGCTCTGGGTGGACAGCGGGAGATGAAGCTTTCTTT
TRBV2	NA	TRBJ2-1	NA	CASSLNAKIF	TGTGCCAGCAGTCTAAATGCCAAAATCTTC
TRBV11-2	NA	TRBJ2-7	NA	CASSSSDTHYEQYF	TGTGCCAGCAGCTCATCGGACACGCACTACGAGCAGTACTTC
TRBV25-1	NA	TRBJ1-1	NA	CASSFTGMNTEAFF	TGTGCCAGCAGTTTCACAGGCATGAACACTGAAGCTTTCTTT
TRBV19	NA	TRBJ2-7	TRBD2	CASSAGLAYEQYF	TGTGCCAGTAGTGCGGGACTAGCCTACGAGCAGTACTTC
TRBV7-9	NA	TRBJ1-4	NA	CASSFEGENEKLFF	TGTGCCAGCAGCTTTGAGGGGGAGAATGAAAAACTGTTTTTT
TRBV7-9	NA	TRBJ1-1	NA	CASREPHGNTEAFF	TGTGCCAGCAGGGAGCCCCATGGGAACACTGAAGCTTTCTTT
TRBV6-5	once	TRBJ2-7	TRBD1	CASRDRGIHEQYF	TGTGCCAGCAGGGACAGGGGGATCCACGAGCAGTACTTC
TRBV4-3	NA	TRBJ2-3	NA	CASSQDGITSPDTQYF	TGCGCCAGCAGCCAAGATGGGATTACTAGTCCAGATACGCAGTATTTT
TRBV5-6	NA	TRBJ1-1	NA	CASSLSPQANTEAFF	TGTGCCAGCAGCTTGAGCCCACAGGCGAACACTGAAGCTTTCTTT
TRBV27	NA	TRBJ2-2	NA	CASSLEQDGTGELFF	TGTGCCAGCAGTTTAGAGCAGGATGGCACCGGGGAGCTGTTTTTT
TRBV5-8	NA	TRBJ1-1	NA	CASGGPGMDTEAFF	TGTGCCAGCGGAGGCCCGGGAATGGACACTGAAGCTTTCTTT
TRBV6-5	NA	TRBJ1-1	TRBD1	CASSPGQDGSEAFF	TGTGCCAGCAGCCCTGGACAGGATGGTTCTGAAGCTTTCTTT
TRBV4-3	NA	TRBJ1-2	TRBD1	CASSQEKDRGLGYTF	TGCGCCAGCAGCCAAGAAAAGGACAGGGGGCTTGGCTACACCTTC
TRBV6-5	few	TRBJ2-7	TRBD2	CASSQTGTSYEQYF	TGTGCCAGCAGTCAGACCGGGACTAGCTACGAGCAGTACTTC
TRBV10-3	NA	TRBJ1-2	NA	CAISADRINLMYGYTF	TGTGCCATCAGTGCCGACAGAATAAATTTGATGTATGGCTACACCTTC
TRBV15	NA	TRBJ2-1	TRBD1	CATSRDRRGLYNEQFF	TGTGCCACCAGCAGAGATCGTAGGGGGCTCTACAATGAGCAGTTCTTC
TRBV28	NA	TRBJ2-7	NA	CASLRGSYEQYF	TGTGCCAGCCTCCGGGGCTCCTACGAGCAGTACTTC
TRBV19	NA	TRBJ2-1	NA	CASSTDNEQFF	TGTGCCAGTAGTACGGACAATGAGCAGTTCTTC
TRBV15	NA	TRBJ2-7	TRBD1	CATSLSRDSPYEQYF	TGTGCCACCAGCCTCTCCCGGGACAGCCCCTACGAGCAGTACTTC
TRBV7-9	NA	TRBJ1-2	NA	CASSSSYSPNYGYTF	TGTGCCAGCAGCTCGAGTTACAGCCCTAACTATGGCTACACCTTC
TRBV10-3	NA	TRBJ1-1	TRBD1	CAISGSGTGFEAFF	TGTGCCATCAGTGGATCCGGGACAGGTTTTGAAGCTTTCTTT
TRBV27	NA	TRBJ2-3	NA	CASSFVGGTDTQYF	TGTGCCAGCAGTTTCGTAGGGGGCACAGATACGCAGTATTTT
TRBV29-1	NA	TRBJ2-1	NA	CSVRSSYNEQFF	TGCAGCGTCCGGAGCTCCTACAATGAGCAGTTCTTC
TRBV7-6	NA	TRBJ1-5	NA	CASSLEAGIQPQHF	TGTGCCAGCAGCTTAGAGGCAGGGATTCAGCCCCAGCATTTT
TRBV14	NA	TRBJ1-4	NA	CASSQVPQGGEKLFF	TGTGCCAGCAGCCAAGTCCCCCAGGGCGGTGAAAAACTGTTTTTT
TRBV1	NA	TRBJ1-2	NA	CTSSQDLGQGRANYGYTF	TGCACCAGCAGCCAAGATTTAGGGCAGGGGAGGGCAAACTATGGCTACACCTTC
TRBV9	NA	TRBJ1-2	NA	CASSPEGSLNYGYTF	TGTGCCAGCAGCCCCGAAGGGAGCCTTAACTATGGCTACACCTTC
TRBV19	NA	TRBJ2-7	NA	CASSMVWLYEQYF	TGTGCCAGTAGTATGGTATGGCTCTACGAGCAGTACTTC